This T cell receptor (beta chain) was recovered during a study of STAT5B mutations in CD4+ large granular lymphocyte leukemia. The repertoire was sequenced with immunoSEQ multiplex PCR; TCRdb's copy has only in-frame clones and lacks some. The sample lists some 34,000 clones; over 60% were seen once. The CDR3 runs to 12 residues. V lost 7 bases to trimming and J lost 5 bases, with 12 bases between them. CDR1 SGHRS and CDR2 YFSETQ come from the germline V gene. The rearrangement uses TRBV5-1 and TRBJ2-5, with D unresolved. This clonotype was sampled from a human donor in good health. The sequencing sample was made of CD4+ T cells from blood buffy coats. The CDR3 nucleotides read TGCGCCAGCTCTCGATCCGGGGAGACCCAGTACTTC. This gives the protein CASSRSGETQYF.